These 30 T cell receptor beta chains originate from one sample sequenced in a study of Graves' ophthalmopathy and Graves' hyperthyroidism (dated by TCRdb to the late 2010s). The run used an Illumina HiSeq 2000. For repertoire sequencing, the TCR beta CDR3 regions were amplified from RNA transcripts. The first round of RT-PCR was done with HTBI primers and the Qiagen OneStep RT-PCR kit, and was followed by a second round of multiplex PCR, then size selection and purification. The public reads were quality trimmed at Q25 with fastp and then assembled into clones with MiXCR by TCRdb, keeping productive beta chains. A single entry per CDR3 protein holds the most common genes and DNA from its merged rows. For this sample the table gives almost 750,000 distinct CDR3 sequences, of which about 44% were detected only once. The top ten clonotypes cover 35% to 55% of the sample. Sequencing was performed on peripheral blood. These receptors all stem from an adult man with Graves' ophthalmopathy.

The chain is built from TRBV20-1 and TRBJ1-4; D is unresolved. V was trimmed by 0 bases and J by 0 bases, leaving 11 bases between them. This CDR3 region has 16 residues. CDR1 DFQATT and CDR2 SNEGSKA come from the germline V gene (reference sequence). The DNA of the CDR3 is TGCAGTGCTAGAGATCATGTAGGTGCAACTAATGAAAAACTGTTTTTT. Protein sequence: CSARDHVGATNEKLFF.

For this clonotype: A single base separates this from a much larger clone, so it may be a read error. V usage is TRBV2 and J usage is TRBJ1-6, with D maybe TRBD1 (5 bases). V dropped 7 bases and J dropped 8 bases, with 12 bases sitting between them. This CDR3 contains 13 residues. Per germline, CDR1 SNHLY and CDR2 FYNNEI. CDR3 protein: CASNMGGHSPLHF. The CDR3 DNA follows: TGTGCCAGCAATATGGGGGGTCATTCACCCCTCCACTTT.

This clonotype has ten or more counts. The chain combines TRBV25-1 with TRBJ2-2, with D unclear. V was clipped by 9 bases and J by 5 bases, with 7 bases between them. CDR1 MGHDK and CDR2 SYGVNS come from the germline V gene. This CDR3 has 11 residues. In nucleotides, the CDR3 is TGTGCCAGTAGGGAAACCGGGGAGCTGTTTTTT. Translation: CASRETGELFF.

The chain has TRBV20-1 and TRBJ2-7, with 12 bases matching TRBD2. Per the germline V gene, CDR1 is DFQATT and CDR2 is SNEGSKA (reference sequence). CDR3 length: 15 residues. V was clipped by 5 bases and J by 1 base; unmatched bases: 6. In DNA, the CDR3 is TGCAGTGCTGGCGCGGGGACTAGCGGGTCCTACGAGCAGTACTTC. Protein: CSAGAGTSGSYEQYF.

This rearrangement joins TRBV9 to TRBJ1-6; a possible D gene is TRBD1 (5 bases). Germline V gene sequence: CDR1 SGDLS, CDR2 YYNGEE. The CDR3 spans 15 residues. V lost 6 bases and J lost 6, with 16 bases in between. CDR3 sequence reads: CASNRLGPINSPLHF. The CDR3 DNA reads as TGTGCCAGCAACCGACTGGGACCGATTAATTCACCCCTCCACTTT.

The J gene is TRBJ2-5, the V gene TRBV5-4; the match to TRBD1 covers 7 bases. V was pared by 4 bases and J by 5 bases, with 8 bases of the junction left unmatched. The germline gives CDR1 SGHNT, CDR2 YYREEE (reference sequence). CDR3 length equals 14 residues. The CDR3 protein is CASSKPGQRETQYF. The DNA for the CDR3 is TGTGCCAGCAGCAAACCGGGACAGAGGGAGACCCAGTACTTC.

The CDR3 region is CSARDTGGGAPEAFF. CDR3 bases: TGCAGTGCTAGAGATACAGGAGGGGGCGCCCCTGAAGCTTTCTTT. The gene calls are TRBV20-1 and TRBJ1-1, with 7 nucleotides matching TRBD1. With V trimmed by 0 bases and J by 6 bases, 10 bases remained unmatched. Germline loops: CDR1 DFQATT, CDR2 SNEGSKA (reference sequence). The CDR3 totals 15 residues.

In its sample, this clonotype was seen a few times. V usage is TRBV20-1 and J usage is TRBJ1-6; D is undetermined. V lost 2 bases, J lost 3 bases, and 11 bases lay in between. From germline, CDR1 is DFQATT and CDR2 SNEGSKA (reference sequence). This CDR3 is built from 15 residues. The CDR3 DNA reads as TGCAGTGCTAGACGAGGACTCAGCTATAATTCACCCCTCCACTTT. The encoded protein is CSARRGLSYNSPLHF.

This clonotype was observed a handful of times. Germline is not matched at one junction end, which may reflect a read error. The chain uses TRBV10-3 and TRBJ1-1; D not certain. From germline, CDR1 is ENHRY and CDR2 SYGVKD. The CDR3 loop spans 15 amino acids. The CDR3 nucleotides are TGTGCCAGCAGTTACTCGACCAAGTTCAACACTGAAGCTTTCTTT. It yields the protein CASSYSTKFNTEAFF.

The chain is built from TRBV15 and TRBJ1-2, with D possibly being TRBD1 (6 bases). V was cut by 1 base and J by 1 base, with 16 bases left in between. The germline V gene encodes CDR1 LNHNV and CDR2 YYDKDF (reference sequence). This CDR3 contains 17 residues. The CDR3 DNA reads TGTGCCACCAGCAGAGGGACAGCCTATGGCTATAACTATGGCTACACCTTC. Its translation: CATSRGTAYGYNYGYTF.

This clonotype was detected a few times. Germline is not matched at one junction end, which may reflect a read error. The chain carries TRBV7-2 and TRBJ2-5; 10 bases line up with TRBD2. Germline V CDR1 and CDR2: SGHTA, FQGNSA. The CDR3 extends over 15 amino acids. Written as DNA, the CDR3 is TGTGCCAGCAGTTTAGCGGGAGGTCTGTTGGAGACCCAGTACTTC. It specifies CASSLAGGLLETQYF.

Remarks on this clonotype: A junction boundary mismatches the germline segment, possibly from a read error. The genes are TRBV2 and TRBJ2-2; 8 nucleotides match TRBD2. The V gene's germline CDR1 is SNHLY and CDR2 FYNNEI. The CDR3 sequence is 17 residues long. CDR3 sequence: CASSSEPAGGGTGELFF. Written as DNA, the CDR3 is TGTGCCAGCAGCTCAGAACCCGCGGGGGGAGGGACCGGAGAGCTGTTTTTT.

This clonotype occurred a few times. V gene TRBV9 combines with J gene TRBJ1-1; possible D gene TRBD1, 5 bases. The CDR3 runs 13 residues. With 5 bases removed from V and 3 bases from J, the gap between germline ends came to 11 bases. CDR1 and CDR2 (germline): SGDLS, YYNGEE. CDR3 DNA: TGTGCCAGCAGGAGGGGCCCGGACACTGAAGCTTTCTTT. It is translated as CASRRGPDTEAFF.

The V gene is TRBV15, the J gene TRBJ2-7; 7 nucleotides agree with TRBD2. Germline V lookup: CDR1 LNHNV, CDR2 YYDKDF (reference sequence). This CDR3 has 17 amino acids. After removal of 0 bases from V and 0 bases from J, the junction contained 8 bases not matched to a gene. DNA for the CDR3: TGTGCCACCAGCAGAGATTTGGGGGGGGGGGACTCCTACGAGCAGTACTTC. Its protein product is CATSRDLGGGDSYEQYF.

This clonotype has only a few counts. This chain connects TRBV25-1 to TRBJ2-2; D might be TRBD1 (6 bases). The germline V and J ends were trimmed by 6 bases and 0 bases, with 11 bases remaining between them. The CDR3 totals 15 residues. The germline gives CDR1 MGHDK, CDR2 SYGVNS. The CDR3 bases are TGTGCCAGCAGCCCGGACAGCCCGAACACCGGGGAGCTGTTTTTT. It specifies CASSPDSPNTGELFF.

CDR3 loop: CASSKHQGYEHF. In DNA, the CDR3 is TGTGCCAGCAGCAAACACCAGGGGTACGAGCATTTT. This chain uses TRBV7-8 with TRBJ1-5, with D maybe TRBD1 (6 bases). This CDR3 is 12 amino acids long. V lost 5 bases to trimming and J lost 14 bases, with 16 bases between them. Germline values: CDR1 SGHVS, CDR2 FQNEAQ.

This clonotype has ten or more counts. V usage is TRBV7-8 and J usage is TRBJ2-6; no clear D gene. From germline, CDR1 is SGHVS and CDR2 FQNEAQ. V shed 3 bases and J shed 3 bases, with 6 bases lying between them. The CDR3 spans 14 residues. CDR3 protein: CASSLGIGANVLTF. The CDR3 bases are TGTGCCAGCAGCTTGGGGATTGGGGCCAACGTCCTGACTTTC.

Concerning this clonotype itself: A far more abundant clone sits one base away, making this likely a read error. This chain links TRBV7-9 with TRBJ1-1; a possible D gene is TRBD1 (5 bases). Trimming cost V 1 base and J 2 bases, with 8 bases left between them. Germline V gene sequence: CDR1 SEHNR, CDR2 FQNEAQ (reference sequence). The length of the CDR3 is 14 residues. The DNA for the CDR3 is TGTGCCAGCAGCTTAGGACAGTTTAACACTGAAGCTTTCTTT. This codes for CASSLGQFNTEAFF.

The chain recombines TRBV7-2 with TRBJ2-7, with 10 bases aligning to TRBD2. The CDR3 is made up of 15 amino acids. After removal of 4 bases from V and 2 bases from J, the junction contained 5 bases not matched to a gene. Germline lookup yields CDR1 SGHTA and CDR2 FQGNSA. The CDR3 reads CASSSLAGVAYEQYF. CDR3 coding DNA: TGTGCCAGCAGCTCCCTAGCGGGGGTTGCCTACGAGCAGTACTTC.

CDR3: CASKSDSRADSPLHF. CDR3 in DNA: TGTGCCAGCAAATCCGACTCCCGGGCCGATTCACCCCTCCACTTT. The genes are TRBV6-2 or TRBV6-3 and TRBJ1-6; D is uncertain. Germline CDR1 MNHEY, CDR2 SVGEGT. The ends were cut back, 7 bases at V and 8 bases at J, with 18 bases in the middle. The CDR3 length is 15 residues.

This chain links TRBV2 with TRBJ2-7; TRBD2 agrees at 8 bases. Germline values: CDR1 SNHLY, CDR2 FYNNEI. The CDR3 loop spans 14 amino acids. Trimming took 5 bases from V and 5 from J; bases not matched to a gene: 8. The CDR3 region is CASSYGGGGNEQYF. The CDR3 coding sequence is TGTGCCAGCAGTTACGGGGGGGGGGGCAACGAGCAGTACTTC.

This clonotype has just one count. The chain links TRBV2 to TRBJ1-2; unclear D gene. V lost 8 bases and J 8 bases, leaving 24 bases between the germline ends. The CDR3 totals 15 residues. Per the germline V gene, CDR1 is SNHLY and CDR2 is FYNNEI. This CDR3 is CASRDSFGEIIGYTF. The CDR3 DNA reads TGTGCCAGCCGAGATTCGTTCGGGGAAATCATCGGCTACACCTTC.

This chain connects TRBV29-1 to TRBJ2-5; 8 bases fit TRBD1. J was trimmed by 5 bases and V by 7 bases; bases with no gene match: 6. Germline CDR1 reads SQVTM; CDR2 reads ANQGSEA. The CDR3 length is 12 residues. The CDR3 loop reads CSGETGEETQYF. The CDR3 DNA is TGCAGCGGAGAGACAGGGGAGGAGACCCAGTACTTC.

Worth noting for this clonotype: Given a much more abundant clone one base away, this may be a read error. The chain links TRBV20-1 to TRBJ2-5; D perhaps matches TRBD1 (5 bases). CDR1 and CDR2 from the germline V gene are DFQATT and SNEGSKA (reference sequence). CDR3 size: 13 residues. The CDR3 nucleotides are TGCAGTGCTAGAGATGTCGGACAAGAGACCCGGTACTTC. Its translation is CSARDVGQETRYF.

This clonotype has only a few counts. The chain combines TRBV5-5 with TRBJ2-7; TRBD1 matches at 7 bases. Germline CDR1 reads SGHKS; CDR2 reads YYEKEE (reference sequence). V shed 5 bases, J shed 2 bases, and the junction held 10 bases outside the gene matches. CDR3 length: 15 amino acids. CDR3 protein: CASRSGTAAPYEQYF. CDR3 nucleotides: TGTGCCAGCAGATCCGGGACAGCAGCCCCCTACGAGCAGTACTTC.

The chain employs TRBV20-1 and TRBJ1-6, with D tentatively TRBD1 (5 bases). Trimming pared 1 base from V and 9 bases from J, leaving 16 bases between. CDR1 and CDR2 from the germline V gene are DFQATT and SNEGSKA (reference sequence). The CDR3 runs 15 residues. CDR3 nucleotide sequence: TGCAGTGCTAGAGCCACGGGACGGGAAGCTTCACCCCTCCACTTT. Its translation is CSARATGREASPLHF.

This clonotype was seen more than once but under ten times. The V and J genes are TRBV2 and TRBJ2-2; no clear D gene. CDR3 length equals 15 residues. Per germline, CDR1 SNHLY and CDR2 FYNNEI. The V end was cut by 1 base, the J end by 2 bases, with 8 bases between. The CDR3 protein is CASSEVRVNTGELFF. As DNA, the CDR3 is TGTGCCAGCAGTGAAGTACGGGTTAACACCGGGGAGCTGTTTTTT.

In this sample, this clonotype turned up many times. The V gene is TRBV7-9, the J gene TRBJ1-1; tentative D call: TRBD1 (5 bases). This CDR3 spans 15 amino acids. V lost 2 bases, J lost 1 base, and 11 bases lay in between. From germline, CDR1 is SEHNR and CDR2 FQNEAQ (reference sequence). The CDR3 is CASSLIRGKNTEAFF. CDR3 nucleotide sequence: TGTGCCAGCAGCTTAATTCGGGGGAAGAACACTGAAGCTTTCTTT.

In its sample, this clonotype was seen a few times. The chain joins TRBV6-1 to TRBJ1-4, with TRBD1 matching over 9 bases. The V and J ends lost 5 bases and 7 bases, in that order; junction bases with no gene match: 8. Germline CDR1 MNHNS, CDR2 SASEGT. This CDR3 region has 15 residues. CDR3 in amino acids: CASSTQQGASEKLFF. The CDR3 region has the DNA TGTGCCAGCAGTACCCAACAGGGGGCAAGTGAAAAACTGTTTTTT.

This clonotype appeared many times. The V and J genes are TRBV6-6 and TRBJ1-2; D remains unclear. Germline V lookup: CDR1 MNHNY, CDR2 SVGAGI (reference sequence). V was pared by 0 bases and J by 3 bases, with 5 bases between. The CDR3 loop spans 13 amino acids. The chain's CDR3 is CASSYSFDYGYTF. For the CDR3, the DNA is TGTGCCAGCAGTTACTCCTTCGACTATGGCTACACCTTC.